This note documents a single T cell receptor (beta chain) sequence. What it binds is unknown. The CDR3 loop spans 14 amino acids. The V and J ends lost 6 bases and 1 base respectively, with 13 bases between them. Germline V gives CDR1 SGHRS, CDR2 YFSETQ. The data originate from a study of T cells in Graves' hyperthyroidism and ophthalmopathy. Study-wide results and limits: Model-based prediction identified ophthalmopathy a median 6.5 months prior to its onset.

The definition of stable Graves' hyperthyroidism was no ophthalmopathy progression within 18 months. RNA transcripts yielded amplified TCR beta CDR3 regions. HTBI primers were used for first-round RT-PCR of the TCR CDR3. TCRdb analysed the multiplex PCR reads with MiXCR anew, one entry per CDR3 protein. The table shows almost 50,000 distinct CDR3 sequences, with approximately 50% occurring only once. The chain joins TRBV5-1 to TRBJ1-1, with a weak D call TRBD1 (5 bases). This sequence originates from a man between 18 and 35 years old with Graves' hyperthyroidism. The sequenced material came from peripheral blood or thyroid tissue (not recorded which). The CDR3 coding sequence is TGCGCCAGCACTCTCTCTGGGGGGAACACTGAAGCTTTCTTT. It codes for CASTLSGGNTEAFF.